These 20 T cell receptor beta chains were all obtained from the same sample, sequenced in a study of blood T cell repertoires in COVID-19. Clones were sequenced by immunoSEQ multiplex PCR, and TCRdb holds only the in-frame ones, with some missing. The sample shows tens of thousands of clones, under 95% of them seen only once. Sequencing was carried out using peripheral blood. The receptors were gathered from a human donor in a cohort sampled during active COVID-19.

Here the CDR3 DNA reads TGTGCCAGCAGTTTATCCCACAGCCCAGCCTACACCTTC. Amino acids: CASSLSHSPAYTF. The chain employs TRBV28 and TRBJ1-2; D gene unclear. The V and J ends lost 1 base and 10 bases respectively, with 13 bases between them. The CDR3 covers 13 residues. CDR1 and CDR2 (germline): MDHEN, SYDVKM.

The chain links TRBV6-1 to TRBJ2-5; tentatively, D is TRBD2 (5 bases). Between the trimmed V and J ends, which lost 6 bases and 5 bases, there was a span of 16 bases. There are 14 residues in the CDR3. The germline CDR1 and CDR2 sequences are MNHNS and SASEGT. DNA for the CDR3: TGTGCCAGCAGGCCCTCGGGGTCGTTTGAGACCCAGTACTTC. This encodes CASRPSGSFETQYF.

The chain employs TRBV11-2 and TRBJ1-6; the D is unclear. The CDR3 has 15 amino acids. Per germline, CDR1 SGHAT and CDR2 FQNNGV. V dropped 1 base and J dropped 4 bases, with 8 bases sitting between them. The CDR3 sequence is CASSLGSTYNSPLHF. In DNA form, the CDR3 reads TGTGCCAGCAGCTTAGGTTCCACATATAATTCACCCCTCCACTTT. The whole variable domain, remainder taken from reference TRBV11-2 and TRBJ1-6, is EAGVAQSPRYKIIEKRQSVAFWCNPISGHATLYWYQQILGQGPKLLIQFQNNGVVDDSQLPKDRFSAERLKGVDSTLKIQPAKLEDSAVYLCASSLGSTYNSPLHFGNGTRLTVT.

The chain joins TRBV27 to TRBJ1-2, with TRBD1 matching 9 bases. The J segment lost 4 bases and the V segment lost 6 bases, leaving 15 bases of the junction unmatched. Looked up from germline, CDR1 is MNHEY and CDR2 is SMNVEV (reference sequence). The CDR3 sequence is 17 residues long. CDR3 amino acids: CASRPPGQGSGLYGYTF. In DNA, the CDR3 is TGTGCCAGCAGGCCACCGGGACAGGGTTCTGGGCTCTATGGCTACACCTTC.

This chain connects TRBV19 to TRBJ1-2; 8 bases are shared with TRBD1. Germline V gene sequence: CDR1 LNHDA, CDR2 SQIVND (reference sequence). The CDR3 is 16 residues long. J gave up 4 bases and V 5 bases, and 12 bases lay outside the gene matches. The CDR3 nucleotides are TGTGCCAGTAGTGCCGGACAGGGTGCATTTATCTATGGCTACACCTTC. Residues: CASSAGQGAFIYGYTF.

The chain links TRBV10-2 to TRBJ1-4; D perhaps matches TRBD1 (5 bases). Germline V gene data show CDR1 as WSHSY and CDR2 as SAAADI. Between the trimmed V and J ends, which lost 8 bases and 5 bases, there was a span of 12 bases. This CDR3 comprises 13 residues. The CDR3 protein is CASGARTNEKLFF. CDR3 coding DNA: TGCGCCAGCGGGGCGCGGACGAATGAAAAACTGTTTTTT.

The rearrangement joins TRBV12-3 or TRBV12-4 to TRBJ2-7; the match to TRBD1 covers 8 bases. This CDR3 has 13 amino acids. V dropped 5 bases and J dropped 4; count of bases not matched to a gene: 4. The CDR3 DNA sequence: TGTGCCAGCAGTCTCGGACAGGGATACGAGCAGTACTTC. Translation gives CASSLGQGYEQYF.

The chain employs TRBV6-5 and TRBJ2-7; 10 bases are a match to TRBD1. The V gene's germline CDR1 is MNHEY and CDR2 SVGAGI. The CDR3 consists of 13 residues. V gave up 10 bases and J gave up 5 bases; unmatched junction bases: 8. This CDR3 reads CATRDRGVHEQYF. The CDR3 DNA reads as TGTGCCACCAGGGACAGGGGAGTTCACGAGCAGTACTTC.

This clone was found once. The chain employs TRBV5-5 and TRBJ1-4, with D perhaps matching TRBD1 (6 bases). The CDR3 is made up of 15 amino acids. V was trimmed by 1 base and J by 7 bases, leaving 14 bases between them. Germline V gene sequence: CDR1 SGHKS, CDR2 YYEKEE (reference sequence). The CDR3 is CASSLQSSRGEKLFF. The CDR3 bases are TGTGCCAGCAGCTTGCAGTCGAGCAGGGGTGAAAAACTGTTTTTT.

V gene TRBV2 combines with J gene TRBJ2-7, with 8 bases lining up with TRBD1. The CDR3 contains 13 residues. CDR1 and CDR2 from the germline V gene are SNHLY and FYNNEI. After removal of 6 bases from V and 5 bases from J, the junction contained 6 bases not matched to a gene. The CDR3 DNA reads TGTGCCAGCAGAAACAGGGGGAGACACGAGCAGTACTTC. It specifies CASRNRGRHEQYF.

J is TRBJ1-2 and V is TRBV6-6, with a tentative D call TRBD1 (5 bases). Germline loops: CDR1 MNHNY, CDR2 SVGAGI (reference sequence). Trimming stripped 5 bases from V and 4 bases from J, with 14 bases between. This CDR3 is 14 amino acids long. The CDR3 here is CASSGDSGGYGYTF. The CDR3 DNA reads TGTGCCAGCAGTGGCGACTCCGGGGGCTATGGCTACACCTTC.

The chain combines TRBV27 with TRBJ1-4; TRBD1 aligns across 7 bases. The germline V gene has CDR1 MNHEY and CDR2 SMNVEV (reference sequence). The CDR3 is 14 residues long. J was trimmed by 7 bases and V by 2 bases; bases with no gene match: 4. DNA of the CDR3: TGTGCCAGCAGTTTAAAGACAGGGAGTGAAAAACTGTTTTTT. Protein product: CASSLKTGSEKLFF.

The rearrangement links TRBV9 to TRBJ2-7, with TRBD1 matching 8 bases. V lost 4 bases to trimming and J lost 6 bases; unmatched junction nucleotides: 12. The CDR3 is 15 residues long. CDR1 SGDLS and CDR2 YYNGEE come from the germline V gene. The CDR3, as DNA: TGTGCCAGCAGCCCCCGGACAGGGTCAGGACTCGAGCAGTACTTC. This translates into CASSPRTGSGLEQYF. Based on the CDR3 plus reference TRBV9 and TRBJ2-7, the full variable domain is DSGVTQTPKHLITATGQRVTLRCSPRSGDLSVYWYQQSLDQGLQFLIQYYNGEERAKGNILERFSAQQFPDLHSELNLSSLELGDSALYFCASSPRTGSGLEQYFGPGTRLTVT.

The V call is TRBV9, the J call TRBJ2-7; 8 bases map to TRBD2. Germline trimming cut 0 bases from V and 0 bases from J; bases unmatched to any gene: 2. Germline V gene lookup returns CDR1 SGDLS and CDR2 YYNGEE. The CDR3 totals 15 residues. The CDR3 nucleotides are TGTGCCAGCAGCGTAGCGGGGGGGAGCTCCTACGAGCAGTACTTC. It codes for CASSVAGGSSYEQYF.

As DNA, the CDR3 is TGTGCCAGCAGCGGGGGGGATGGAAACACCATATATTTT. It codes for CASSGGDGNTIYF. This chain uses TRBV2 with TRBJ1-3, with D possibly TRBD1 on 5 matching bases. The CDR3 loop spans 13 amino acids. Germline V CDR1 and CDR2: SNHLY, FYNNEI. Trimming stripped 6 bases from V and 3 bases from J, with 9 bases between.

The V gene is TRBV7-8, the J gene TRBJ1-2; perhaps TRBD1 as D (6 bases). With 5 bases removed from V and 5 bases from J, the gap between germline ends came to 18 bases. Germline V gene data show CDR1 as SGHVS and CDR2 as FQNEAQ. This CDR3 comprises 15 residues. The CDR3 sequence: CASSTGQTTRYGYTF. The CDR3 nucleotides read TGTGCCAGCAGCACAGGACAGACCACCCGTTATGGCTACACCTTC.

The rearrangement uses TRBV9 and TRBJ1-1; D is unclear. This CDR3 has 14 amino acids. Looked up from germline, CDR1 is SGDLS and CDR2 is YYNGEE. V gave up 4 bases and J gave up 1 base, with 11 bases separating them. The CDR3: CASSSEAQNTEAFF. In DNA, the CDR3 is TGTGCCAGCAGCAGTGAGGCCCAGAACACTGAAGCTTTCTTT. The full variable domain, with the rest looked up from reference TRBV9 and TRBJ1-1, is DSGVTQTPKHLITATGQRVTLRCSPRSGDLSVYWYQQSLDQGLQFLIQYYNGEERAKGNILERFSAQQFPDLHSELNLSSLELGDSALYFCASSSEAQNTEAFFGQGTRLTVV.

J is TRBJ1-5 and V is TRBV15, with D maybe TRBD1 (5 bases). Between the trimmed V and J ends, which lost 4 bases and 0 bases, there was a span of 13 bases. CDR1 is LNHNV and CDR2 is YYDKDF in the germline V gene (reference sequence). The length of the CDR3 is 16 residues. The CDR3 sequence is CATSNSGRDSNQPQHF. The DNA of the CDR3 is TGTGCCACCAGCAATTCAGGGAGGGATAGCAATCAGCCCCAGCATTTT.

This clone appeared once. This chain connects TRBV19 to TRBJ1-5; 10 bases agree with TRBD1. This CDR3 comprises 14 residues. J was trimmed by 6 bases and V by 7 bases; bases with no gene match: 6. Looked up from germline, CDR1 is LNHDA and CDR2 is SQIVND (reference sequence). CDR3 protein: CASKRDRGGQPQHF. In DNA, the CDR3 is TGTGCCAGTAAAAGGGACAGGGGAGGTCAGCCCCAGCATTTT.

The chain uses TRBV13 and TRBJ1-6, with 9 bases matching TRBD1. J was trimmed by 6 bases and V by 0 bases; bases with no gene match: 9. Germline-derived CDR1 and CDR2 are PRHDT and FYEKMQ (reference sequence). The CDR3 totals 18 residues. The CDR3 sequence is CASSLGINTGQGNSPLHF. The CDR3 region has the DNA TGTGCCAGCAGCTTAGGGATTAACACGGGACAGGGTAATTCACCCCTCCACTTT.